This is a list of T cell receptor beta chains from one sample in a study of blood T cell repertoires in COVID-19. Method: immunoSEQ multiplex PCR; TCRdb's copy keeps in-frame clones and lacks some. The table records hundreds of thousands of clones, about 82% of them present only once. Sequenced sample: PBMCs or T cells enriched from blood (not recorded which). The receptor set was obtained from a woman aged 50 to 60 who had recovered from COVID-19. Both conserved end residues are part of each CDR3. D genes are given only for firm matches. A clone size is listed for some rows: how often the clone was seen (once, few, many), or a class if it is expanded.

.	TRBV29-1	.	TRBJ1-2	TGCAGCGTTGACAGCGGGATTGGCTATGGCTACACCTTC	CSVDSGIGYGYTF
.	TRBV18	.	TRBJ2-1	TGTGCCAGCTCACCTATGGACAGTTACAATGAGCAGTTCTTC	CASSPMDSYNEQFF
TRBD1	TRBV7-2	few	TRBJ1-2	TGTGCCAGCAGCTTAGCGGCAGGGGGCATGGAGGGCTACACCTTC	CASSLAAGGMEGYTF
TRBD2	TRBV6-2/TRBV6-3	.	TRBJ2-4	TGTGCCAGCAGTTACTATAGGGCGGGAGTGGACATTCAGTACTTC	CASSYYRAGVDIQYF
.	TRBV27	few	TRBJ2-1	TGTGCCAGCAGTTTAGGAGTGGGCTCCTACAATGAGCAGTTCTTC	CASSLGVGSYNEQFF
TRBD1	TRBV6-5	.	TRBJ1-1	TGTGCCAGCAGCCGGGACAGGGGGGGGGTCACTGAAGCTTTCTTT	CASSRDRGGVTEAFF
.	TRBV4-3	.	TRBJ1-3	TGCGCCAGCAGCCTTGGGACTGAATTTGGAAACACCATATATTTT	CASSLGTEFGNTIYF
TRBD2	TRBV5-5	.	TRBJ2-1	TGTGCCAGCAACCTCAGGCTAGCGGGTTCCGACTCCTACAATGAGCAGTTCTTC	CASNLRLAGSDSYNEQFF
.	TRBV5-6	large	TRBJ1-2	TGTGCCAGCAGCTTGGGGGCGGGCCCGGATGGCTACACCTTC	CASSLGAGPDGYTF
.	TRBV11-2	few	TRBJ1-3	TGTGCCAGCAGCTTAGATCAGGGTTATACTGGAAACACCATATATTTT	CASSLDQGYTGNTIYF
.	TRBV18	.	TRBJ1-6	TGTGCCAGCTCAGCCTCCGGGCCGGGGACCCTCCACTTT	CASSASGPGTLHF
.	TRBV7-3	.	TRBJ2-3	TGTGCCAGCAAAATAAGCGGGAGCACAGATACGCAGTATTTT	CASKISGSTDTQYF
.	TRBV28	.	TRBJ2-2	TGTGCCAGCAGCGGCCTCACAGGGACCGGGGAGCTGTTTTTT	CASSGLTGTGELFF
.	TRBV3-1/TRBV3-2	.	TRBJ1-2	TGTGCCAGCAGCCAAGTTGAGTACTATGGCTACACCTTC	CASSQVEYYGYTF
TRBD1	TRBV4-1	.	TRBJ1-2	TGCGCCAGCAGCCAGATGACAGGGGGCTATGGCTACACCTTC	CASSQMTGGYGYTF
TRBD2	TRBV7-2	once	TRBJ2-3	TGTGCCAGCAGCTTAACGGGACTAATCACAGATACGCAGTATTTT	CASSLTGLITDTQYF
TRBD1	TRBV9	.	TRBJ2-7	TGTGCCAGCAGCGTAGGGACAGGGGTCTACGAGCAGTACTTC	CASSVGTGVYEQYF
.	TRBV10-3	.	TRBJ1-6	TGTGCCATATCCAAGGGGGAGGGGTATGCTCCCCTCCACTTT	CAISKGEGYAPLHF
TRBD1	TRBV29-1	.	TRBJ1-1	TGCAGCGAGGCACAGGGGAGCACTGAAGCTTTCTTT	CSEAQGSTEAFF
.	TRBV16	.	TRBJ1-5	TGTGCCAGCAGCCATCGTGAGGGGCAGGGGCAGCCCCAGCATTTT	CASSHREGQGQPQHF
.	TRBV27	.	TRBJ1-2	TGTGCCAGCAGTTTAACAAGATCCTATGGCTACACCTTC	CASSLTRSYGYTF
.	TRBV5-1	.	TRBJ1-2	TGCGCCAGCAGCTTGGTGGGCAGGGCGGAAAGTGGCTACACCTTC	CASSLVGRAESGYTF
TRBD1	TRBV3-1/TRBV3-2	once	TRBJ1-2	TGTGCCAGCAGCGCAGACAGGGGGCCTGGCTACACCTTC	CASSADRGPGYTF
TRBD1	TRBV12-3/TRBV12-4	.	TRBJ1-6	TGTGCCAGCAGTTACGGACAGGCGTCACCCCTCCACTTT	CASSYGQASPLHF
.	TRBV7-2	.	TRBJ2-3	TGTGCCAGCAGCTCAGGGGTGGGGAGCACAGATACGCAGTATTTT	CASSSGVGSTDTQYF
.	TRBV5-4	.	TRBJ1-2	TGTGCCAGCAGCTTTACCGCAGGGGGCTACACCTTC	CASSFTAGGYTF
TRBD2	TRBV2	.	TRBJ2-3	TGTGCCAGCATCGGCCAACGGGGGGGCACAGATACGCAGTATTTT	CASIGQRGGTDTQYF
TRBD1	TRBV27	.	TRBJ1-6	TGTGCCAGCAGTTTACGGAGACAGGGTAATTCACCCCTCCACTTT	CASSLRRQGNSPLHF
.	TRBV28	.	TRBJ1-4	TGTGCCAGCAGTTTACTTGGCGAAAAACTGTTTTTT	CASSLLGEKLFF
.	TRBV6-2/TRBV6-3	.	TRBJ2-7	TGTGCCAGCAGTCCCGAGACAGTGATTAGCTACGAGCAGTACTTC	CASSPETVISYEQYF
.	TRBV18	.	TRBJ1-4	TGTGCCAGCTCACCACCGGGGAGGGATGAAAAACTGTTTTTT	CASSPPGRDEKLFF
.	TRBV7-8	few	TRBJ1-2	TGTGCCAGCAGCCATTTCTCCCCAGGGAAAAGGCATGGCTACACCTTC	CASSHFSPGKRHGYTF
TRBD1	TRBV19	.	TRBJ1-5	TGTGCCAGTAGTATGACAGGGGGAAATCAGCCCCAGCATTTT	CASSMTGGNQPQHF
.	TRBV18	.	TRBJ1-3	TGTGCCAGCTCACCATGGGGAGAGGGAAACACCATATATTTT	CASSPWGEGNTIYF
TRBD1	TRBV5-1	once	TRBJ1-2	TGCGCCAGCAGCTTGGATCAGGGGGTTAATCTTGGCTACACCTTC	CASSLDQGVNLGYTF
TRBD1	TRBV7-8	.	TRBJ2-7	TGTGCCAGCAGCTCACAGACAGGGACCTACGAGCAGTACTTC	CASSSQTGTYEQYF
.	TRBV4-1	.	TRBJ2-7	TGCGCCAGCAGCCAGAAATACAGAAGCTCCTACGAGCAGTACTTC	CASSQKYRSSYEQYF
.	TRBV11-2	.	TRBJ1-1	TGTGCCAGCAGCTCCGACAGAAACACTGAAGCTTTCTTT	CASSSDRNTEAFF
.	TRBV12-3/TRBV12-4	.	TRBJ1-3	TGTGCCAGCGAGGGGGGGGAGAGGAACACCATATATTTT	CASEGGERNTIYF
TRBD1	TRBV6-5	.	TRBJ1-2	TGTGCCAGCAGTTACTCCAGGGGGCTCCATGGCTACACCTTC	CASSYSRGLHGYTF
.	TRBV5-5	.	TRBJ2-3	TGTGCCAGCAGCCCCGGGACACTGAACACAGATACGCAGTATTTT	CASSPGTLNTDTQYF
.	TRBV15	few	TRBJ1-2	TGTGCCACCAGCAGAGATCTGGGGGCTAGCTATGGCTACACCTTC	CATSRDLGASYGYTF
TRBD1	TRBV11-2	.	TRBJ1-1	TGTGCCAGCAGCTGGACAGGGTTAGACACTGAAGCTTTCTTT	CASSWTGLDTEAFF
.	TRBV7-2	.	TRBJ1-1	TGTGCCAGCAGCTTCGACACTGAAGCTTTCTTT	CASSFDTEAFF
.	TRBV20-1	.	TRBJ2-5	TGCAGTGCTAGTGCCCCGGGGGTCCAAGAGACCCAGTACTTC	CSASAPGVQETQYF
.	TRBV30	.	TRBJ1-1	TGTGCCTGCTTACGGCAGGGTTGGACTGAAGCTTTCTTT	CACLRQGWTEAFF